The 20 T cell receptor beta chains presented below share a single source sample, sequenced in a study of cytomegalovirus exposure and HLA in healthy donors. The PCR was carried out with 60 Vbeta primers and 13 Jbeta primers. Libraries were prepared by immunoSEQ multiplex PCR; TCRdb keeps only in-frame clonotypes and omits some of them. This sample has approximately 170,000 clones, with around 84% found just once. The sample taken for sequencing was PBMCs. The source is a boy between 2 and 10 years old in good health and CMV-seronegative.

The chain has TRBV28 and TRBJ1-4; tentative D call: TRBD1 (6 bases). Trimming took off 7 bases at V and 4 bases at J, with 16 bases between the two ends. The CDR3 sequence is 15 residues long. Per the germline V gene, CDR1 is MDHEN and CDR2 is SYDVKM. CDR3 loop: CASTPGVRVNEKLFF. CDR3 in DNA: TGTGCCAGCACCCCAGGGGTCAGGGTTAATGAAAAACTGTTTTTT. Based on the CDR3 plus reference TRBV28 and TRBJ1-4, the full variable domain is DVKVTQSSRYLVKRTGEKVFLECVQDMDHENMFWYRQDPGLGLRLIYFSYDVKMKEKGDIPEGYSVSREKKERFSLILESASTNQTSMYLCASTPGVRVNEKLFFGSGTQLSVL.

About this clone: A junction end diverges from the germline sequence, so it may reflect a read error. The genes are TRBV7-9 and TRBJ1-4; unclear D gene. The CDR3 is 15 amino acids. Looked up from germline, CDR1 is SEHNR and CDR2 is FQNEAQ (reference sequence). CDR3 amino acids: CSSSLSKGGGEKLFF. The CDR3 DNA follows: TGTTCCAGCAGCCTTAGCAAGGGAGGAGGGGAAAAACTGTTTTTT.

V usage is TRBV5-1 and J usage is TRBJ1-2, with D maybe TRBD1 (6 bases). This CDR3 is 15 amino acids long. Trimming stripped 4 bases from V and 5 bases from J, with 18 bases between. Germline V gives CDR1 SGHRS, CDR2 YFSETQ. CDR3 residues: CASSLAVWTAYGYTF. Here the CDR3 DNA reads TGCGCCAGCAGCCTTGCGGTTTGGACAGCTTATGGCTACACCTTC.

This chain uses TRBV30 with TRBJ1-6; no clear D. This CDR3 region has 14 residues. The germline V and J ends were trimmed by 0 bases and 4 bases, with 7 bases remaining between them. Per germline, CDR1 GTSNPN and CDR2 SVGIG (reference sequence). CDR3 region: CAWSVRGYNSPLHF. As DNA, the CDR3 is TGTGCCTGGAGTGTACGGGGTTATAATTCACCCCTCCACTTT.

In this sample, this clone turned up once. This chain links TRBV27 with TRBJ2-2; 13 bases align to TRBD2. Germline V gene data show CDR1 as MNHEY and CDR2 as SMNVEV (reference sequence). V shed 5 bases and J 0 bases; nucleotides not matched to a gene: 3. This CDR3 comprises 17 residues. The DNA of the CDR3 is TGTGCCAGCAGTCAAGGGACTAGCGGGGCGAACACCGGGGAGCTGTTTTTT. Translation gives CASSQGTSGANTGELFF.

With respect to this clone: Other DNA sequences in this sample translate to the same CDR3. The chain recombines TRBV19 with TRBJ2-5; D uncertain. Germline assignment: CDR1 LNHDA and CDR2 SQIVND (reference sequence). The CDR3 length is 13 residues. V dropped 2 bases and J dropped 2 bases, with 6 bases sitting between them. The CDR3 sequence: CASSISLQETQYF. For the CDR3, the DNA is TGTGCCAGTAGTATATCCCTTCAAGAGACCCAGTACTTC.

The gene calls are TRBV21-1 and TRBJ2-4; the table's D call of TRBD1 was not tested on the DNA. TRBV21-1 is noted as a pseudogene. The CDR3 has 17 residues. DNA for the CDR3: TGTGCCAGCAGCAAACCCCGCACAGGGGAAACCAAAAACATTCAGTACTTC. Its protein is CASSKPRTGETKNIQYF.

CDR3 nucleotide sequence: TGCGCCAGCAGCCAAGTGGACGTCGGCAGGGGGCACAACTATGGCTACACCTTC. Translating gives CASSQVDVGRGHNYGYTF. The chain uses TRBV4-1 and TRBJ1-2; 8 bases match TRBD1. Per the germline V gene, CDR1 is MGHRA and CDR2 is YSYEKL. V lost 1 base and J lost 2; bases outside the gene matches: 12. CDR3 length: 18 amino acids.

The chain links TRBV7-9 to TRBJ1-1; D is uncertain. There are 15 residues in the CDR3. Germline CDR1 reads SEHNR; CDR2 reads FQNEAQ (reference sequence). The germline V and J ends were trimmed by 1 base and 6 bases, with 15 bases remaining between them. This chain's CDR3 is CASSLGSLGTPEAFF. In nucleotides, the CDR3 is TGTGCCAGCAGCTTAGGTAGTTTGGGCACCCCTGAAGCTTTCTTT. The full variable domain, with the rest looked up from reference TRBV7-9 and TRBJ1-1, is DTGVSQNPRHKITKRGQNVTFRCDPISEHNRLYWYRQTLGQGPEFLTYFQNEAQLEKSRLLSDRFSAERPKGSFSTLEIQRTEQGDSAMYLCASSLGSLGTPEAFFGQGTRLTVV.

This chain uses TRBV9 with TRBJ2-7; D ambiguous. The CDR3 is 14 amino acids. With 4 bases removed from V and 2 bases from J, the gap between germline ends came to 13 bases. From germline, CDR1 is SGDLS and CDR2 YYNGEE. Here the CDR3 reads CASSPPAGPYEQYF. The CDR3 DNA follows: TGTGCCAGCAGCCCTCCCGCTGGCCCCTACGAGCAGTACTTC.

CDR3 bases: TGTGCCAGCAGTGCCCCCCCTTGGGACAGGGCCGGGAACACTGAAGCTTTCTTT. Translation gives CASSAPPWDRAGNTEAFF. The chain is built from TRBV6-1 and TRBJ1-1, with 9 bases that match TRBD1. The length of the CDR3 is 18 residues. The germline gives CDR1 MNHNS, CDR2 SASEGT. J lost 1 base, V lost 4 bases, and 13 bases had no gene match.

The V and J genes are TRBV7-2 and TRBJ2-7, with 11 bases fitting TRBD2. Germline V lookup: CDR1 SGHTA, CDR2 FQGNSA. This CDR3 comprises 19 residues. Trimming removed 1 base from V and 2 bases from J; junction bases left unmatched: 13. DNA of the CDR3: TGTGCCAGCAGCTTAGTTGGGACTAGCGGACAGCGAAAACCCTACGAGCAGTACTTC. It yields the protein CASSLVGTSGQRKPYEQYF.

V is TRBV7-2 and J is TRBJ2-1, with TRBD2 matching over 15 bases. The CDR3 sequence is 16 residues long. Germline loops: CDR1 SGHTA, CDR2 FQGNSA. Trimming cost V 5 bases and J 6 bases; bases outside gene matches: 5. This CDR3 is CASSQVGLAGGNEQFF. The CDR3 nucleotides are TGTGCCAGCAGCCAGGTGGGACTAGCGGGAGGCAATGAGCAGTTCTTC. The whole variable domain, remainder taken from reference TRBV7-2 and TRBJ2-1, is GAGVSQSPSNKVTEKGKDVELRCDPISGHTALYWYRQSLGQGLEFLIYFQGNSAPDKSGLPSDRFSAERTGGSVSTLTIQRTQQEDSAVYLCASSQVGLAGGNEQFFGPGTRLTVL.

The rearrangement joins TRBV19 to TRBJ2-1; 15 nucleotides align to TRBD2. V lost 6 bases and J lost 1; bases outside the gene matches: 4. This CDR3 comprises 17 residues. Per the germline V gene, CDR1 is LNHDA and CDR2 is SQIVND (reference sequence). The CDR3: CASRGTSGRNSYNEQFF. CDR3 sequence (DNA): TGTGCCAGTAGAGGGACTAGCGGGAGGAATTCCTACAATGAGCAGTTCTTC.

This clone was counted once. V gene TRBV6-5 combines with J gene TRBJ1-4; no firm D call. V was cut by 5 bases and J by 3 bases, with 4 bases left in between. The CDR3 is 12 amino acids. Germline values: CDR1 MNHEY, CDR2 SVGAGI. CDR3 coding DNA: TGTGCCAGCAGTACAGCTAATGAAAAACTGTTTTTT. Translated: CASSTANEKLFF.

The chain employs TRBV4-1 and TRBJ1-1, with a possible D match to TRBD1 (5 bases). The germline CDR1 and CDR2 sequences are MGHRA and YSYEKL. Deletions cut 0 bases from V and 11 bases from J, with 16 bases between. The CDR3 has 14 amino acids. The CDR3 sequence is CASSQEEGVYGAFF. The CDR3 DNA reads as TGCGCCAGCAGCCAAGAAGAAGGGGTTTACGGGGCTTTCTTT.

This clone was picked up one time. The J gene is TRBJ1-2, the V gene TRBV15, with 9 bases identical to TRBD1. Germline lookup yields CDR1 LNHNV and CDR2 YYDKDF (reference sequence). The J segment lost 6 bases and the V segment lost 2 bases, leaving 4 bases of the junction unmatched. CDR3 size: 14 residues. CDR3 amino acids: CATSRTQGADGYTF. The CDR3 DNA reads TGTGCCACCAGCAGAACACAGGGGGCGGATGGCTACACCTTC.

The chain has TRBV19 and TRBJ2-1; D possibly corresponds to TRBD1 (6 bases). Germline CDR1 is LNHDA and CDR2 is SQIVND (reference sequence). V dropped 1 base and J dropped 7 bases, with 11 bases sitting between them. CDR3 length equals 14 residues. The CDR3, as DNA: TGTGCCAGTAGTATAGGTGTAGGGACAAATGAGCAGTTCTTC. Protein sequence: CASSIGVGTNEQFF.

The chain carries TRBV28 and TRBJ2-5; 9 bases map to TRBD1. The germline CDR1 and CDR2 sequences are MDHEN and SYDVKM. V lost 1 base, J lost 4 bases, and 7 bases stayed unmatched. This CDR3 is 16 amino acids long. The CDR3 region has the DNA TGTGCCAGCAGTTTATACGGGACAGGGATGGGAGAGACCCAGTACTTC. Encoded protein: CASSLYGTGMGETQYF.

This chain connects TRBV30 to TRBJ2-3; TRBD2 matches at 12 bases. Germline V lookup: CDR1 GTSNPN, CDR2 SVGIG (reference sequence). The ends lost 1 base at V and 9 bases at J; junction bases unmatched: 8. This CDR3 comprises 15 residues. In nucleotides, the CDR3 is TGTGCCTGGAGTGGGCTAGCGGGAGGGGTGTACACGCAGTATTTT. Protein sequence: CAWSGLAGGVYTQYF.